These 32 T cell receptor beta chains originate from one sample sequenced in a study of blood T cells in healthy people across ages. A sample-barcoded 5' primer and a J-beta primer mix were used in a second PCR of roughly 6 to 11 cycles. TCRdb reprocessed the 5' RACE reads via MiXCR and lists one record per CDR3 protein. This sample has about 1,400,000 distinct CDR3 sequences, with roughly 64% found just once. The sample consisted of blood. The origin of the receptors is a man aged 18 to 30 in good health.

This chain joins TRBV10-3 and TRBJ1-2; a weak D match, TRBD1 (5 bases). The V gene lost 10 bases and the J gene lost 4 bases, with 13 bases spanning the gap. Per the germline V gene, CDR1 is ENHRY and CDR2 is SYGVKD. The CDR3 length is 12 residues. CDR3 sequence (DNA): TGTGCCAGCCACCCAGGGAGCTATGGCTACACCTTC. Amino acid sequence: CASHPGSYGYTF.

This clonotype has more than one count but fewer than ten. The J gene is TRBJ1-6, the V gene TRBV4-1, with 9 bases lining up with TRBD1. This CDR3 region has 15 residues. CDR1 and CDR2 (germline): MGHRA, YSYEKL. The J segment lost 8 bases and the V segment lost 6 bases, leaving 8 bases of the junction unmatched. CDR3 protein: CASRRTGEMYSPLHF. CDR3 DNA sequence: TGCGCCAGCAGACGGACAGGGGAAATGTATTCACCCCTCCACTTT.

This chain joins TRBV11-3 and TRBJ2-3; 15 bases map to TRBD2. CDR3 length: 16 amino acids. In germline, CDR1 is SGHNT, CDR2 YENEEA. J was trimmed by 3 bases and V by 5 bases; bases with no gene match: 3. The CDR3 reads CASSGGTSGRTDTQYF. CDR3 bases: TGTGCCAGCAGCGGCGGGACTAGCGGGAGGACAGATACGCAGTATTTT.

This clonotype has just a few counts. Here the CDR3 DNA reads TGCGCCAGCAGCCAAGGGACACCGGGACAACGTTACGAGCAGTACTTC. This codes for CASSQGTPGQRYEQYF. This chain joins TRBV4-1 and TRBJ2-4, with D possibly being TRBD1 (6 bases). Judging by the DNA end, TRBJ2-7 fits better; the J call may be wrong. The CDR3 spans 16 residues. CDR1 MGHRA and CDR2 YSYEKL come from the germline V gene.

There are many counts of this clonotype. The J gene is TRBJ2-6, the V gene TRBV5-5; D not certain. The CDR3 runs to 15 residues. Trimming shortened V by 0 bases and J by 0 bases, and 4 bases separated the two germline ends. The germline CDR1 and CDR2 sequences are SGHKS and YYEKEE (reference sequence). The CDR3 is CASSLVGSGANVLTF. The CDR3 DNA follows: TGTGCCAGCAGCTTGGTGGGCTCTGGGGCCAACGTCCTGACTTTC. Drawing the rest from reference TRBV5-5 and TRBJ2-6, the complete variable domain is DAGVTQSPTHLIKTRGQQVTLRCSPISGHKSVSWYQQVLGQGPQFIFQYYEKEERGRGNFPDRFSARQFPNYSSELNVNALLLGDSALYLCASSLVGSGANVLTFGAGSRLTVL.

In this sample, this clonotype turned up a few times. The J gene is TRBJ1-1, the V gene TRBV7-9; unclear D gene. CDR1 is SEHNR, CDR2 FQNEAQ, per germline (reference sequence). The CDR3 is made up of 10 amino acids. With 5 bases removed from V and 13 bases from J, the gap between germline ends came to 11 bases. The CDR3 spells CASSPGDDFF. The CDR3 nucleotides read TGTGCCAGCAGCCCCGGGGATGATTTCTTT.

In this sample, this clonotype turned up a few times. The chain joins TRBV7-2 to TRBJ2-7; 9 nucleotides align to TRBD1. V lost 5 bases to trimming and J lost 0 bases; unmatched junction nucleotides: 8. The length of the CDR3 is 16 residues. Per the germline V gene, CDR1 is SGHTA and CDR2 is FQGNSA. The chain's CDR3 is CASSPTGGPRSYEQYF. CDR3 nucleotide sequence: TGTGCCAGCAGCCCGACAGGGGGTCCCCGCTCCTACGAGCAGTACTTC.

The V gene is TRBV7-2, the J gene TRBJ2-1; the D gene is possibly TRBD2 (5 bases). From germline, CDR1 is SGHTA and CDR2 FQGNSA. V was trimmed by 1 base and J by 7 bases, leaving 17 bases between them. This CDR3 region has 16 residues. CDR3 nucleotide sequence: TGTGCCAGCAGCTTAGATATCAGCGCCGGAGGAAATGAGCAGTTCTTC. Translating gives CASSLDISAGGNEQFF.

The chain is built from TRBV5-6 and TRBJ2-1, with 9 bases matching TRBD2. The CDR3 covers 15 residues. V was clipped by 0 bases and J by 9 bases; unmatched bases: 7. Germline loops: CDR1 SGHDT, CDR2 YYEEEE. The CDR3, as DNA: TGTGCCAGCAGCTTGGTCTCGCGGGGGGGCCGTGAGCAGTTCTTC. This translates into CASSLVSRGGREQFF.

V usage is TRBV9 and J usage is TRBJ2-5; D is possibly TRBD1 or TRBD2 (6 bases each). The CDR3 spans 15 residues. Germline V lookup: CDR1 SGDLS, CDR2 YYNGEE. V lost 0 bases and J lost 2, with 11 bases in between. CDR3 loop: CASSVGAGQQETQYF. The CDR3 bases are TGTGCCAGCAGCGTAGGTGCGGGACAACAAGAGACCCAGTACTTC.

This clonotype appeared a few times. This rearrangement joins TRBV21-1 to TRBJ2-7. TRBV21-1 has pseudogene status. The length of the CDR3 is 13 residues. The CDR3 DNA follows: TGTGCCAGCAGCAAAAACGACAACTACGAGCAGTACTTC. Amino acid sequence: CASSKNDNYEQYF.

This clonotype was seen many times. The gene calls are TRBV5-1 and TRBJ2-1; the match to TRBD2 covers 13 bases. There are 16 residues in the CDR3. The V gene's germline CDR1 is SGHRS and CDR2 YFSETQ. Trimming took 5 bases from V and 4 from J; bases not matched to a gene: 6. The CDR3 loop reads CASSETSGRGYNEQFF. The CDR3 DNA reads as TGCGCCAGCAGTGAAACTAGCGGGAGGGGATACAATGAGCAGTTCTTC.

The V gene is TRBV12-3 or TRBV12-4, the J gene TRBJ1-1; no reliable D call. This CDR3 has 12 residues. Trimming stripped 2 bases from V and 5 bases from J, with 6 bases between. The CDR3 here is CASSLYGTEAFF. In DNA form, the CDR3 reads TGTGCCAGCAGTTTATACGGGACTGAAGCTTTCTTT.

The V and J genes are TRBV10-2 and TRBJ2-7, with TRBD2 matching 10 bases. V dropped 6 bases and J dropped 1; count of bases not matched to a gene: 12. Germline assignment: CDR1 WSHSY and CDR2 SAAADI. The CDR3 has 17 amino acids. In DNA, the CDR3 is TGCGCCAGCAGGGGGTTGAGCGGGGGGGTCCAATCCTACGAGCAGTACTTC. Its protein product is CASRGLSGGVQSYEQYF.

This clonotype has a count of ten or more. The chain joins TRBV27 to TRBJ2-1; 9 bases are shared with TRBD2. Germline V gene data show CDR1 as MNHEY and CDR2 as SMNVEV (reference sequence). V was clipped by 7 bases and J by 6 bases; unmatched bases: 1. This CDR3 has 12 residues. CDR3 nucleotide sequence: TGTGCCAGCATGCGGGGGGGCAATGAGCAGTTCTTC. Translating it yields CASMRGGNEQFF.

This clonotype has a single count. The J gene is TRBJ2-7, the V gene TRBV5-1; D possibly matches TRBD1 or TRBD2 (6 bases each). Deletions cut 4 bases from V and 5 bases from J, with 16 bases between. Germline loops: CDR1 SGHRS, CDR2 YFSETQ. The CDR3 length is 14 residues. The CDR3 nucleotides read TGCGCCAGCAGCACCTCTTGGGGGGCCAACGAGCAGTACTTC. This codes for CASSTSWGANEQYF.

The sample holds one count of this clonotype. The chain employs TRBV29-1 and TRBJ2-3; possible D gene TRBD2, 6 bases. The CDR3 length is 13 residues. The germline V gene encodes CDR1 SQVTM and CDR2 ANQGSEA. V was trimmed by 6 bases and J by 1 base, leaving 11 bases between them. The CDR3 protein is CSVPRGGTDTQYF. For the CDR3, the DNA is TGCAGCGTCCCGCGCGGGGGCACAGATACGCAGTATTTT.

This rearrangement joins TRBV27 to TRBJ2-1; 9 bases are a match to TRBD1. Germline assignment: CDR1 MNHEY and CDR2 SMNVEV (reference sequence). The CDR3 loop spans 15 amino acids. The trim removed 5 bases at V and 5 bases at J, leaving 7 bases unmatched. As DNA, the CDR3 is TGTGCCAGCAGTATCGATTGGACAGGGGACAATGAGCAGTTCTTC. Residues: CASSIDWTGDNEQFF.

CDR3 region: CSASVGFSNQPQHF. The CDR3 DNA follows: TGCAGTGCTAGCGTAGGGTTTAGCAATCAGCCCCAGCATTTT. The chain carries TRBV20-1 and TRBJ1-5, with unresolved D. Germline lookup yields CDR1 DFQATT and CDR2 SNEGSKA (reference sequence). This CDR3 contains 14 residues. The germline V and J ends were trimmed by 3 bases and 0 bases, with 9 bases remaining between them.

The chain links TRBV12-3 or TRBV12-4 to TRBJ2-5; 10 bases are shared with TRBD2. TRBJ2-7 matches the DNA end more closely, so the J call is doubtful. The CDR3 runs 15 residues. The CDR3 nucleotides read TGTGCCAGCAGCGATCCTAGCGGGAGTATGGACGAGCAGTACTTC. Encoded protein: CASSDPSGSMDEQYF.

Comment on this clonotype: The germline gene is not matched at one end of the junction; a read error may be the cause. This chain uses TRBV4-1 with TRBJ1-4, with no clear D. CDR1 MGHRA and CDR2 YSYEKL come from the germline V gene. This CDR3 comprises 14 residues. CDR3 region: CASSQFEGNAKLFF. The CDR3 DNA is TGCGCCAGCAGCCAATTCGAGGGTAATGCAAAACTGTTTTTT.

This clonotype was seen only once. The genes are TRBV20-1 and TRBJ1-1; D gene unclear. Germline values: CDR1 DFQATT, CDR2 SNEGSKA (reference sequence). The CDR3 loop spans 14 amino acids. V shed 0 bases and J shed 0 bases, with 8 bases lying between them. The CDR3 spells CSARETYMNTEAFF. CDR3 sequence (DNA): TGCAGTGCTAGAGAGACATATATGAACACTGAAGCTTTCTTT.

The chain has TRBV2 and TRBJ2-3, with a weak D call TRBD2 (5 bases). V gave up 10 bases and J gave up 6 bases, with 11 bases separating them. The germline gives CDR1 SNHLY, CDR2 FYNNEI. The CDR3 sequence is 11 residues long. The CDR3, as DNA: TGTGCCATTTTTAGCGTTGATACGCAGTATTTT. Amino acids: CAIFSVDTQYF.

V is TRBV10-1 and J is TRBJ1-1, with D possibly matching TRBD1 (6 bases). Germline CDR1 and CDR2: WNHNN and SYGVQD (reference sequence). The V and J ends lost 8 bases and 6 bases respectively, with 19 bases between them. This CDR3 has 14 amino acids. For the CDR3, the DNA is TGCGCCAGCGGACAGAACAGGGATTTCGCTGAAGCTTTCTTT. Amino acids: CASGQNRDFAEAFF.

This rearrangement joins TRBV11-2 to TRBJ2-1; D remains unclear. Germline V lookup: CDR1 SGHAT, CDR2 FQNNGV. The CDR3 extends over 14 amino acids. V was shortened by 3 bases and J by 6 bases, with 12 bases between the two germline ends. This chain's CDR3 is CASSFLSDRNEQFF. Written as DNA, the CDR3 is TGTGCCAGCAGCTTCTTATCTGATCGCAATGAGCAGTTCTTC. The entire variable domain, with the rest obtained from reference TRBV11-2 and TRBJ2-1, is as follows: EAGVAQSPRYKIIEKRQSVAFWCNPISGHATLYWYQQILGQGPKLLIQFQNNGVVDDSQLPKDRFSAERLKGVDSTLKIQPAKLEDSAVYLCASSFLSDRNEQFFGPGTRLTVL.

The chain joins TRBV7-9 to TRBJ1-2, with D perhaps matching TRBD1 (5 bases). Germline V CDR1 and CDR2: SEHNR, FQNEAQ (reference sequence). The CDR3 has 15 amino acids. V was clipped by 5 bases and J by 0 bases, with 13 bases between them. The CDR3 DNA follows: TGTGCCAGCAGCCTCCCCCCGACAGCTAACTATGGCTACACCTTC. This encodes CASSLPPTANYGYTF.

With respect to this clonotype: One end of the junction fails to match germline, which may point to a read error. V usage is TRBV7-7 and J usage is TRBJ2-7; D ambiguous. Germline V lookup: CDR1 SSHAT, CDR2 FNYEAQ (reference sequence). There are 15 residues in the CDR3. CDR3 sequence: CASSHGVGSSYEQYF. CDR3 in DNA: TGTGCTAGCAGCCATGGGGTGGGCAGCTCCTACGAGCAGTACTTC.

The V gene is TRBV7-2, the J gene TRBJ1-6, with 7 bases matching TRBD1. V gave up 11 bases and J gave up 6 bases; unmatched junction bases: 4. This CDR3 region has 12 residues. Germline-derived CDR1 and CDR2 are SGHTA and FQGNSA. The CDR3 DNA reads as TGTGCCGACGGGACAGTTAATTCACCCCTCCACTTT. Amino acids: CADGTVNSPLHF.

CDR3 in amino acids: CASSITSGVTYEQYF. The CDR3, as DNA: TGTGCCAGCAGTATCACTAGCGGGGTTACCTACGAGCAGTACTTC. The rearrangement uses TRBV27 and TRBJ2-4; TRBD2 agrees at 10 bases. Gene TRBJ2-7 matches the end of the DNA better, so the J call may be wrong. In germline, CDR1 is MNHEY, CDR2 SMNVEV (reference sequence). CDR3 size: 15 residues.

This chain links TRBV20-1 with TRBJ1-6; unclear D gene. CDR3 size: 13 residues. Per the germline V gene, CDR1 is DFQATT and CDR2 is SNEGSKA (reference sequence). The V end was cut by 3 bases, the J end by 0 bases, with 3 bases between. The CDR3 DNA sequence: TGCAGTGCTAGTAGCTCCTATAATTCACCCCTCCACTTT. It encodes CSASSSYNSPLHF.

The genes are TRBV7-9 and TRBJ2-6, with D possibly matching TRBD1 (5 bases). The CDR3 covers 15 residues. V dropped 5 bases and J dropped 0 bases, with 8 bases sitting between them. Germline-derived CDR1 and CDR2 are SEHNR and FQNEAQ (reference sequence). CDR3 sequence (DNA): TGTGCCAGCAGCCAGGGCTACTCTGGGGCCAACGTCCTGACTTTC. Its protein is CASSQGYSGANVLTF.

This clonotype was observed at least ten times. The gene calls are TRBV5-1 and TRBJ2-7; TRBD2 matches 7 bases. This CDR3 region has 15 residues. V lost 3 bases and J lost 5; bases outside the gene matches: 11. Germline CDR1 SGHRS, CDR2 YFSETQ. Here the CDR3 DNA reads TGCGCCAGCAGCTCCTGGCGGGAGAAGAGAGACGAGCAGTACTTC. Amino acid sequence: CASSSWREKRDEQYF.